A single sample is the source of the 18 T cell receptor beta chains below, sequenced in a study of CD8 T cells in ankylosing spondylitis. From the 5' RACE reads, TCRdb called clonotypes with MiXCR, one entry per CDR3 protein. The sample holds roughly 250,000 distinct CDR3 sequences, 8% to 9.5% seen once. The sample taken for sequencing was blood, either unsorted or a sorted T cell fraction (not recorded which). Receptors were obtained from a male donor with ankylosing spondylitis or in good health (not recorded which).

This clonotype was seen a handful of times. This chain uses TRBV5-1 with TRBJ1-1, with D perhaps TRBD1 (5 bases). The CDR3 totals 14 residues. Looked up from germline, CDR1 is SGHRS and CDR2 is YFSETQ. Trimming removed 0 bases at V and 6 bases at J, with 12 bases between. In DNA form, the CDR3 reads TGCGCCAGCAGCTTGGGCAGGACAACCCCTGAAGCTTTCTTT. Its protein is CASSLGRTTPEAFF.

This clonotype was found many times. V is TRBV4-3 and J is TRBJ2-5; D is possibly TRBD2 (6 bases). The germline CDR1 and CDR2 sequences are LGHNA and YSLEER. V was clipped by 1 base and J by 5 bases, with 14 bases between them. CDR3 length: 15 residues. CDR3 sequence reads: CASSQGGDLWETQYF. The CDR3 nucleotides are TGCGCCAGCAGCCAAGGTGGGGACTTATGGGAGACCCAGTACTTC.

This clonotype was counted ten times or more. The rearrangement uses TRBV7-9 and TRBJ2-3; the match to TRBD2 covers 7 bases. The J segment lost 2 bases and the V segment lost 3 bases, leaving 5 bases of the junction unmatched. The V gene's germline CDR1 is SEHNR and CDR2 FQNEAQ (reference sequence). This CDR3 is built from 15 residues. CDR3 sequence reads: CASSFDGGFTDTQYF. In DNA form, the CDR3 reads TGTGCCAGCAGCTTCGACGGGGGGTTCACAGATACGCAGTATTTT. Full variable domain (rest looked up from reference TRBV7-9 and TRBJ2-3): DTGVSQNPRHKITKRGQNVTFRCDPISEHNRLYWYRQTLGQGPEFLTYFQNEAQLEKSRLLSDRFSAERPKGSFSTLEIQRTEQGDSAMYLCASSFDGGFTDTQYFGPGTRLTVL.

Worth noting for this clonotype: The junction does not match germline at one end; this may be a read error. The chain joins TRBV12-3 or TRBV12-4 to TRBJ2-7; a possible D gene is TRBD2 (5 bases). The CDR3 consists of 15 residues. Written as DNA, the CDR3 is TGTGCCAGCAGTCAAGCGGAGCAACCCTCCCACGAGCAGTACTTC. Protein sequence: CASSQAEQPSHEQYF.

The chain links TRBV18 to TRBJ1-2; 10 nucleotides match TRBD1. This CDR3 has 14 residues. V gave up 3 bases and J gave up 7 bases; unmatched junction bases: 5. Germline-derived CDR1 and CDR2 are KGHSH and LQKENI. In nucleotides, the CDR3 is TGTGCCAGCTCACCGCCGGGACAGGGGCCTGGCTACACCTTC. It specifies CASSPPGQGPGYTF.

This clonotype was observed at least ten times. The chain combines TRBV5-1 with TRBJ1-3; D uncertain. V lost 4 bases and J lost 2, with 13 bases in between. The CDR3 loop spans 15 amino acids. Germline assignment: CDR1 SGHRS and CDR2 YFSETQ. CDR3 sequence reads: CASSIGEGPGNTIYF. The CDR3 nucleotides read TGCGCCAGCAGCATCGGGGAGGGCCCTGGAAACACCATATATTTT.

This clonotype was recorded many times. The V call is TRBV7-9, the J call TRBJ2-1; TRBD2 agrees at 11 bases. The junction had 7 bases not matched to a gene; V was cut back by 5 bases and J by 4 bases. Germline V gives CDR1 SEHNR, CDR2 FQNEAQ (reference sequence). CDR3 size: 16 residues. The CDR3, as DNA: TGTGCCAGCAGCCCCATAGCGGGAGGGGGTTACAATGAGCAGTTCTTC. Encoded protein: CASSPIAGGGYNEQFF.

This clonotype was observed many times. V is TRBV20-1 and J is TRBJ2-7; D tentatively reads TRBD1 or TRBD2 (5 bases each). This CDR3 has 13 residues. Germline-derived CDR1 and CDR2 are DFQATT and SNEGSKA (reference sequence). The V gene lost 4 bases and the J gene lost 0 bases, with 10 bases spanning the gap. CDR3 region: CSAMGEYSYEQYF. DNA of the CDR3: TGCAGTGCTATGGGGGAGTACTCCTACGAGCAGTACTTC.

This clonotype has more than one count but fewer than ten. The chain links TRBV7-2 to TRBJ2-3, with TRBD1 matching over 10 bases. Germline V gene data show CDR1 as SGHTA and CDR2 as FQGNSA. The ends lost 5 bases at V and 4 bases at J; junction bases unmatched: 9. This CDR3 contains 16 residues. In DNA, the CDR3 is TGTGCCAGCAGCCCACGGACAGGGGGTCGGTCAGATACGCAGTATTTT. Its protein is CASSPRTGGRSDTQYF.

This clonotype occurred a few times. The rearrangement joins TRBV19 to TRBJ1-1; D ambiguous. Trimming removed 5 bases at V and 3 bases at J, with 10 bases between. The length of the CDR3 is 13 residues. The germline CDR1 and CDR2 sequences are LNHDA and SQIVND (reference sequence). CDR3 DNA: TGTGCCAGTAGTCCCCCTACCTACACTGAAGCTTTCTTT. It encodes CASSPPTYTEAFF.

This clonotype came up a few times. The V call is TRBV11-2, the J call TRBJ2-1; 7 bases match TRBD1. The CDR3 is 15 residues long. V gave up 4 bases and J gave up 7 bases; unmatched junction bases: 10. CDR1 and CDR2 (germline): SGHAT, FQNNGV. For the CDR3, the DNA is TGTGCCAGCAGCTCTCTCAGGGGGTGGGTAAATGAGCAGTTCTTC. As protein: CASSSLRGWVNEQFF.

This clonotype was seen at least ten times. This chain connects TRBV20-1 to TRBJ1-4, with D tentatively TRBD1 (5 bases). The CDR3 length is 14 residues. Germline V lookup: CDR1 DFQATT, CDR2 SNEGSKA (reference sequence). Trimming took off 1 base at V and 7 bases at J, with 13 bases between the two ends. CDR3: CSARGPRGGEKLFF. Here the CDR3 DNA reads TGCAGTGCTAGAGGTCCACGGGGGGGTGAAAAACTGTTTTTT.

This clonotype was counted at least ten times. The genes are TRBV20-1 and TRBJ2-1, with unresolved D. The V and J ends lost 5 bases and 0 bases respectively, with 14 bases between them. Looked up from germline, CDR1 is DFQATT and CDR2 is SNEGSKA (reference sequence). This CDR3 has 15 amino acids. The CDR3 DNA reads as TGCAGTGCTCTGACCCGAAGTAGCTCCTACAATGAGCAGTTCTTC. Protein product: CSALTRSSSYNEQFF.

Many counts were recorded for this clonotype. For the CDR3, the DNA is TGCAGTGCTAGAGATGATCAGAGCACAGATACGCAGTATTTT. Residues: CSARDDQSTDTQYF. The genes are TRBV20-1 and TRBJ2-3; D is ambiguous. V was trimmed by 0 bases and J by 0 bases, leaving 7 bases between them. The length of the CDR3 is 14 residues. The germline gives CDR1 DFQATT, CDR2 SNEGSKA (reference sequence).

This clonotype was recorded at least ten times. This sequence joins TRBV20-1 and TRBJ2-1, with TRBD1 identical over 9 bases. V lost 5 bases to trimming and J lost 6 bases; unmatched junction nucleotides: 8. CDR1 is DFQATT, CDR2 SNEGSKA, per germline (reference sequence). The CDR3 totals 14 residues. The CDR3 protein is CSAGGTGLSNEQFF. Here the CDR3 DNA reads TGCAGTGCTGGAGGGACAGGGTTGAGCAATGAGCAGTTCTTC.

This chain joins TRBV12-3 or TRBV12-4 and TRBJ2-1; 12 bases map to TRBD2. V dropped 4 bases and J dropped 8; count of bases not matched to a gene: 6. CDR3 size: 15 residues. The CDR3 loop is CASSYRTSGTYEQFF. As DNA, the CDR3 is TGTGCCAGCAGTTATCGGACTAGCGGGACCTATGAGCAGTTCTTC.

The chain couples TRBV7-9 to TRBJ2-1; TRBD2 might be the D (5 bases). This CDR3 has 15 amino acids. Germline-derived CDR1 and CDR2 are SEHNR and FQNEAQ (reference sequence). Trimming cost V 0 bases and J 4 bases, with 10 bases left between them. The CDR3 region has the DNA TGTGCCAGCAGCTTAGCCCTTAGCGAGTACAATGAGCAGTTCTTC. Amino acid sequence: CASSLALSEYNEQFF. Supplemented by reference TRBV7-9 and TRBJ2-1, the full variable domain reads DTGVSQNPRHKITKRGQNVTFRCDPISEHNRLYWYRQTLGQGPEFLTYFQNEAQLEKSRLLSDRFSAERPKGSFSTLEIQRTEQGDSAMYLCASSLALSEYNEQFFGPGTRLTVL.

This clonotype was detected a few times. The chain has TRBV11-3 and TRBJ2-7, with 7 positions matching TRBD2. The CDR3 contains 17 residues. CDR1 and CDR2 (germline): SGHNT, YENEEA. The J segment lost 3 bases and the V segment lost 1 base, leaving 12 bases of the junction unmatched. CDR3 loop: CASSLAARASGNYEQYF. The CDR3 DNA reads as TGTGCCAGCAGCTTAGCGGCACGGGCTAGCGGTAACTACGAGCAGTACTTC.